Below are 28 T cell receptor beta chains sequenced from a single sample in a study of human T cells and chemical hapten exposure. The time point is: patch test 1, 2 weeks after DPC sensitization. Treatment of the sample: therapeutic diphenylcyclopropenone sensitization with weekly scalp DPC. One entry per CDR3 protein, called by TCRdb with MiXCR from the RACE reads. The sample consists of around 71,000 distinct CDR3 sequences, 9.8% of them appearing once. Sample: whole blood, taken in connection with sensitization to the hapten diphenylcyclopropenone (DPC). Receptor source: a woman in her 40s with alopecia areata. Some clones in this sample may be carry-over from other donors' samples.

This clonotype has more than one count but fewer than ten. The rearrangement links TRBV7-2 to TRBJ2-2, with D unresolved. The germline V gene has CDR1 SGHTA and CDR2 FQGNSA. Trimming stripped 0 bases from V and 1 base from J, with 6 bases between. This CDR3 is built from 15 residues. CDR3 residues: CASSLATMNTGELFF. CDR3 sequence (DNA): TGTGCCAGCAGCTTAGCGACAATGAACACCGGGGAGCTGTTTTTT.

At least ten counts were recorded for this clonotype. This chain connects TRBV29-1 to TRBJ2-1, with 9 nucleotides matching TRBD2. This CDR3 contains 18 residues. The trim removed 4 bases at V and 11 bases at J, leaving 24 bases unmatched. CDR1 and CDR2 from the germline V gene are SQVTM and ANQGSEA. CDR3 in DNA: TGCAGCGTTGCTAGTCCTAGCGGGGAAGGTGGTGCCTTAGGGAAGCAGTTCTTC. Translation: CSVASPSGEGGALGKQFF.

This clonotype has at least ten counts. This chain uses TRBV7-6 with TRBJ1-6, with 9 bases that match TRBD1. Germline loops: CDR1 SGHVS, CDR2 FNYEAQ. V shed 1 base, J shed 6 bases, and the junction held 4 bases outside the gene matches. The CDR3 is made up of 16 amino acids. CDR3 DNA sequence: TGTGCCAGCAGCTTAGGTACAGGGGGCAGTAATTCACCCCTCCACTTT. This codes for CASSLGTGGSNSPLHF.

This clonotype has a count of ten or more. The CDR3 sequence is CAISRGQGTGELFF. The CDR3 nucleotides are TGTGCCATCAGCCGGGGACAGGGGACCGGGGAGCTGTTTTTT. The chain couples TRBV10-3 to TRBJ2-2, with 10 bases fitting TRBD1. The CDR3 sequence is 14 residues long. Germline CDR1 reads ENHRY; CDR2 reads SYGVKD. V lost 6 bases, J lost 5 bases, and 3 bases stayed unmatched.

This clonotype was recorded a few times. The chain links TRBV11-2 to TRBJ2-1; no clear D gene. CDR1 SGHAT and CDR2 FQNNGV come from the germline V gene. V lost 1 base, J lost 4 bases, and 5 bases lay in between. CDR3 size: 13 residues. The CDR3 protein is CASSLAQYNEQFF. The CDR3 nucleotides read TGTGCCAGCAGCTTAGCCCAGTACAATGAGCAGTTCTTC.

The chain is built from TRBV20-1 and TRBJ2-1; D might be TRBD2 (6 bases). Germline lookup yields CDR1 DFQATT and CDR2 SNEGSKA (reference sequence). Trimming cost V 6 bases and J 7 bases, with 10 bases left between them. The CDR3 covers 11 residues. The CDR3 sequence is CSAGGENEQFF. The CDR3, as DNA: TGCAGTGCAGGCGGGGAGAATGAGCAGTTCTTC.

This clonotype was seen a few times. The chain carries TRBV5-6 and TRBJ2-5; no reliable D call. This CDR3 has 11 residues. Germline V CDR1 and CDR2: SGHDT, YYEEEE. Trimming took 2 bases from V and 8 from J, leaving 7 bases between them. Written as DNA, the CDR3 is TGTGCCAGCAGCTTTAGGAGCACCCAGTACTTC. Residues: CASSFRSTQYF.

This clonotype was recorded at least ten times. The rearrangement links TRBV7-2 to TRBJ2-3; 7 positions agree with TRBD2. The CDR3 totals 15 residues. J lost 6 bases, V lost 1 base, and 7 bases had no gene match. CDR1 and CDR2 (germline): SGHTA, FQGNSA. In nucleotides, the CDR3 is TGTGCCAGCAGCTTAGTGTGGGGGGGTACGGATACGCAGTATTTT. Residues: CASSLVWGGTDTQYF.

This clonotype was seen at least ten times. The V and J genes are TRBV7-9 and TRBJ2-1, with D possibly matching TRBD1 (6 bases). The V end lost 0 bases, the J end lost 6 bases, and 12 bases lay between the germline ends. CDR3 length equals 15 residues. Germline V lookup: CDR1 SEHNR, CDR2 FQNEAQ (reference sequence). CDR3 loop: CASSLALGAANEQFF. The CDR3 nucleotides are TGTGCCAGCAGCTTAGCGCTGGGGGCCGCCAATGAGCAGTTCTTC.

This clonotype was detected ten times or more. V is TRBV7-6 and J is TRBJ1-1; D unclear. The CDR3 has 15 amino acids. The germline V gene encodes CDR1 SGHVS and CDR2 FNYEAQ. The germline V and J ends were trimmed by 0 bases and 5 bases, with 13 bases remaining between them. CDR3 protein: CASSLAGGGETEAFF. In DNA, the CDR3 is TGTGCCAGCAGCTTAGCGGGAGGCGGGGAGACTGAAGCTTTCTTT.

This clonotype was found many times. The chain carries TRBV6-2 or TRBV6-3 and TRBJ1-5; D is undetermined. The CDR3 runs 16 residues. In germline, CDR1 is MNHEY, CDR2 SVGEGT. V lost 3 bases, J lost 1 base, and 13 bases lay in between. The DNA for the CDR3 is TGTGCCAGCAGTTATGTTCCGGGATTGAGCAATCAGCCCCAGCATTTT. Translated: CASSYVPGLSNQPQHF.

V is TRBV7-2 and J is TRBJ2-1, with 11 nucleotides matching TRBD2. With 4 bases clipped from V and 2 bases from J, the junction kept 13 bases outside the gene matches. This CDR3 is 19 amino acids long. Looked up from germline, CDR1 is SGHTA and CDR2 is FQGNSA. The CDR3, as DNA: TGTGCCAGCAGCTCGCATAGTCGCCCGACTAGCGGGACCTACAATGAGCAGTTCTTC. As protein: CASSSHSRPTSGTYNEQFF. The variable domain in full, completed from reference TRBV7-2 and TRBJ2-1, reads GAGVSQSPSNKVTEKGKDVELRCDPISGHTALYWYRQSLGQGLEFLIYFQGNSAPDKSGLPSDRFSAERTGGSVSTLTIQRTQQEDSAVYLCASSSHSRPTSGTYNEQFFGPGTRLTVL.

In its sample, this clonotype was seen many times. The V gene is TRBV13, the J gene TRBJ2-1; 9 bases are shared with TRBD2. The germline V gene encodes CDR1 PRHDT and CDR2 FYEKMQ (reference sequence). The CDR3 extends over 16 amino acids. The J segment lost 10 bases and the V segment lost 8 bases, leaving 18 bases of the junction unmatched. CDR3 sequence reads: CASRVWQRGALIEQFF. CDR3 DNA: TGTGCCAGCCGCGTCTGGCAGCGGGGGGCCCTAATAGAGCAGTTCTTC.

A few counts support this clonotype. V usage is TRBV6-5 and J usage is TRBJ1-1; TRBD1 matches 8 bases. CDR1 MNHEY and CDR2 SVGAGI come from the germline V gene. This CDR3 is built from 14 residues. Trimming removed 5 bases from V and 5 bases from J; junction bases left unmatched: 7. The CDR3 DNA reads TGTGCCAGCAGTAAACACACAGGGGGGACTGAAGCTTTCTTT. It translates to CASSKHTGGTEAFF.

The sample holds many counts of this clonotype. The chain employs TRBV6-2 or TRBV6-3 and TRBJ2-2; D remains ambiguous. The CDR3 loop spans 13 amino acids. V lost 7 bases and J 7 bases, leaving 13 bases between the germline ends. Per the germline V gene, CDR1 is MNHEY and CDR2 is SVGEGT. In nucleotides, the CDR3 is TGTGCCAGCACGTTGGCCCTTGGCGGGGAGCTGTTTTTT. Protein sequence: CASTLALGGELFF.

This clonotype was detected ten times or more. V is TRBV12-3 or TRBV12-4 and J is TRBJ2-1, with 9 bases fitting TRBD2. The length of the CDR3 is 15 residues. V shed 7 bases, J shed 0 bases, and the junction held 4 bases outside the gene matches. CDR3 loop: CASTSAGGSYNEQFF. For the CDR3, the DNA is TGTGCCAGCACCTCAGCGGGGGGCTCCTACAATGAGCAGTTCTTC.

In its sample, this clonotype was seen many times. V and J are TRBV5-1 and TRBJ2-7, with D perhaps TRBD1 or TRBD2 (5 bases each). Trimming left V 6 bases short and J 7 bases short, with 17 bases between. This CDR3 is 13 amino acids long. Germline V gives CDR1 SGHRS, CDR2 YFSETQ. The CDR3 sequence is CASNRDGQGEQYF. CDR3 in DNA: TGCGCCAGCAACCGGGACGGCCAAGGGGAGCAGTACTTC.

This clonotype was counted a few times. V is TRBV7-9 and J is TRBJ2-3, with 8 bases aligning to TRBD1. Germline-derived CDR1 and CDR2 are SEHNR and FQNEAQ (reference sequence). J was trimmed by 4 bases and V by 1 base; bases with no gene match: 1. The CDR3 has 14 amino acids. CDR3 nucleotides: TGTGCCAGCAGCTTAGGGACAGGGCCAGATACGCAGTATTTT. Translation gives CASSLGTGPDTQYF.

This rearrangement joins TRBV13 to TRBJ2-7; 7 bases are shared with TRBD2. Germline V gene sequence: CDR1 PRHDT, CDR2 FYEKMQ (reference sequence). The CDR3 is 15 residues long. V lost 4 bases, J lost 2 bases, and 8 bases stayed unmatched. The chain's CDR3 is CASSSLSGFAYEQYF. CDR3 nucleotide sequence: TGTGCCAGCAGCTCCCTTAGCGGGTTTGCCTACGAGCAGTACTTC.

This clonotype appeared a few times. The CDR3, as DNA: TGCAGCGACCAGATGCTGACCGGGGAGCTGTTTTTT. Translation: CSDQMLTGELFF. This chain connects TRBV29-1 to TRBJ2-2; D remains unclear. The CDR3 is 12 amino acids. Deletions cut 7 bases from V and 5 bases from J, with 11 bases between. Germline V gene lookup returns CDR1 SQVTM and CDR2 ANQGSEA.

This clonotype was observed many times. The chain joins TRBV13 to TRBJ1-3; possibly TRBD1 for D (5 bases). This CDR3 is built from 15 residues. Trimming cost V 5 bases and J 5 bases, with 16 bases left between them. Germline V gene lookup returns CDR1 PRHDT and CDR2 FYEKMQ (reference sequence). CDR3 in amino acids: CASSRGGEIRNTIYF. CDR3 coding DNA: TGTGCCAGCAGCCGAGGAGGGGAAATCCGAAACACCATATATTTT. Together with reference TRBV13 and TRBJ1-3, the CDR3 gives the full variable domain: AAGVIQSPRHLIKEKRETATLKCYPIPRHDTVYWYQQGPGQDPQFLISFYEKMQSDKGSIPDRFSAQQFSDYHSELNMSSLELGDSALYFCASSRGGEIRNTIYFGEGSWLTVV.

In its sample, this clonotype was seen many times. V and J are TRBV11-2 and TRBJ2-7; no firm D call. V gave up 5 bases and J gave up 6 bases, with 11 bases separating them. The CDR3 runs to 12 residues. CDR1 is SGHAT and CDR2 is FQNNGV in the germline V gene. In nucleotides, the CDR3 is TGTGCCAGCAGCACGGACGAGGCCGAGCAGTACTTC. This translates into CASSTDEAEQYF.

This clonotype was counted ten times or more. The chain uses TRBV5-1 and TRBJ1-2, with D perhaps matching TRBD1 (5 bases). CDR1 is SGHRS, CDR2 YFSETQ, per germline. CDR3 length: 15 residues. Trimming shortened V by 0 bases and J by 4 bases, and 13 bases separated the two germline ends. In nucleotides, the CDR3 is TGCGCCAGCAGCTTGGGGGCAGGGACCTCCTATGGCTACACCTTC. Translating it yields CASSLGAGTSYGYTF.

The CDR3 here is CASSQVWGQDGYTF. CDR3 DNA: TGTGCCAGCAGCCAAGTTTGGGGACAGGATGGCTACACCTTC. The chain uses TRBV3-1 and TRBJ1-2; 8 nucleotides agree with TRBD1. This CDR3 has 14 residues. Germline-derived CDR1 and CDR2 are LGHDT and YNNKEL (reference sequence). J lost 6 bases, V lost 1 base, and 4 bases had no gene match.

This clonotype has ten or more counts. The rearrangement uses TRBV13 and TRBJ2-1; D may be TRBD1 (6 bases). The CDR3 has 17 residues. Trimming pared 0 bases from V and 6 bases from J, leaving 18 bases between. Germline V gene data show CDR1 as PRHDT and CDR2 as FYEKMQ (reference sequence). The CDR3 sequence: CASSLGFLDLRGNEQFF. CDR3 DNA: TGTGCCAGCAGCTTAGGGTTCCTCGACCTCAGGGGCAATGAGCAGTTCTTC. Drawing the rest from reference TRBV13 and TRBJ2-1, the complete variable domain is AAGVIQSPRHLIKEKRETATLKCYPIPRHDTVYWYQQGPGQDPQFLISFYEKMQSDKGSIPDRFSAQQFSDYHSELNMSSLELGDSALYFCASSLGFLDLRGNEQFFGPGTRLTVL.

The V and J genes are TRBV7-8 and TRBJ2-7, with 7 nucleotides matching TRBD2. The CDR3 is made up of 12 amino acids. Trimming removed 4 bases from V and 5 bases from J; junction bases left unmatched: 2. The V gene's germline CDR1 is SGHVS and CDR2 FQNEAQ. The CDR3 loop is CASSWGRDEQYF. The CDR3 DNA is TGTGCCAGCAGCTGGGGGAGGGACGAGCAGTACTTC.

There are many counts of this clonotype. This chain connects TRBV6-5 to TRBJ1-1; D uncertain. V lost 2 bases, J lost 0 bases, and 10 bases lay in between. The CDR3 loop spans 15 amino acids. CDR1 MNHEY and CDR2 SVGAGI come from the germline V gene. CDR3: CASSYIGSMNTEAFF. CDR3 nucleotide sequence: TGTGCCAGCAGTTACATTGGCAGCATGAACACTGAAGCTTTCTTT.

This clonotype was seen ten or more times. DNA of the CDR3: TGTGCCAGCAGTTGGCCCGGGACCGGCCGGAATTCACCCCTCCACTTT. It encodes CASSWPGTGRNSPLHF. This chain joins TRBV6-2 or TRBV6-3 and TRBJ1-6, with D possibly TRBD1 on 5 matching bases. Looked up from germline, CDR1 is MNHEY and CDR2 is SVGEGT. The CDR3 totals 16 residues. Trimming stripped 4 bases from V and 7 bases from J, with 17 bases between.